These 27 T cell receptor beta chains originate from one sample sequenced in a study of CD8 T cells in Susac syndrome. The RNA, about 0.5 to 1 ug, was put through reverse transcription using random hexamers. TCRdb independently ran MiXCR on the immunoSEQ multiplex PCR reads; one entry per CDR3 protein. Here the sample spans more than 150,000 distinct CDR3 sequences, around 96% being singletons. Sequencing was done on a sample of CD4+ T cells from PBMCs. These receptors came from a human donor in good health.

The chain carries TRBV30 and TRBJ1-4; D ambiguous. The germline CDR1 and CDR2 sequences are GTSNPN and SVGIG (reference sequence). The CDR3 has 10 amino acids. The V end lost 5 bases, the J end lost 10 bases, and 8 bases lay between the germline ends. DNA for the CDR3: TGTGCCTGGGGGAGAGGAAAACTGTTTTTT. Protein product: CAWGRGKLFF.

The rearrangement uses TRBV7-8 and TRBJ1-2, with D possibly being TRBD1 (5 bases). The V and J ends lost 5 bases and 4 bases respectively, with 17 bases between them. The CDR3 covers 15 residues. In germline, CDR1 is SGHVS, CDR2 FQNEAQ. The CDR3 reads CASSGRWQGGYGYTF. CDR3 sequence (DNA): TGTGCCAGCAGCGGTCGGTGGCAGGGCGGCTATGGCTACACCTTC.

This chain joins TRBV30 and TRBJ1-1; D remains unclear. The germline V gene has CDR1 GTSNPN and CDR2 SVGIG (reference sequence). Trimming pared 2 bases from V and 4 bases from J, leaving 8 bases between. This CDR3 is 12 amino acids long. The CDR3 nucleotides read TGTGCCTGGAGTATCAGGAGCACTGAAGCTTTCTTT. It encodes CAWSIRSTEAFF.

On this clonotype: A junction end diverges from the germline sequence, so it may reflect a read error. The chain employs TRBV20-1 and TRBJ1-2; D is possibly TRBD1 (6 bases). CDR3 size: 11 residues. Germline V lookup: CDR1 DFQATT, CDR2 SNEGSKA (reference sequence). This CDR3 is CSARDPGAIPF. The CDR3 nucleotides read TGCAGTGCTAGAGATCCAGGGGCCATACCCTTC.

DNA for the CDR3: TGTGCCAGCAGCTCCCTCGAGCGGGGAGCAGATACGCAGTATTTT. Translated: CASSSLERGADTQYF. The rearrangement links TRBV13 to TRBJ2-3, with 7 bases aligning to TRBD2. The CDR3 loop spans 15 amino acids. Trimming removed 4 bases from V and 4 bases from J; junction bases left unmatched: 8. Germline V lookup: CDR1 PRHDT, CDR2 FYEKMQ (reference sequence).

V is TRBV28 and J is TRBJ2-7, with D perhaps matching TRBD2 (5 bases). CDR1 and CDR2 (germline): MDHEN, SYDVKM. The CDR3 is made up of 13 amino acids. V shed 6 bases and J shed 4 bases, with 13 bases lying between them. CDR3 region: CASSPGRRYEQYF. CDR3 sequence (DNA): TGTGCCAGCAGCCCCGGACGGAGGTACGAGCAGTACTTC. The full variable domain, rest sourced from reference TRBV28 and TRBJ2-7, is DVKVTQSSRYLVKRTGEKVFLECVQDMDHENMFWYRQDPGLGLRLIYFSYDVKMKEKGDIPEGYSVSREKKERFSLILESASTNQTSMYLCASSPGRRYEQYFGPGTRLTVT.

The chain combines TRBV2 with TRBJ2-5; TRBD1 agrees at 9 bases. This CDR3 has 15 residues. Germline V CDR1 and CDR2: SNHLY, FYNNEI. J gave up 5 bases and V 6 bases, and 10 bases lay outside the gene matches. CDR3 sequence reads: CASRAHRGRGETQYF. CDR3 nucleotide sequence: TGTGCCAGCAGAGCGCACAGGGGGCGCGGGGAGACCCAGTACTTC. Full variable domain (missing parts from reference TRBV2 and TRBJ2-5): EPEVTQTPSHQVTQMGQEVILRCVPISNHLYFYWYRQILGQKVEFLVSFYNNEISEKSEIFDDQFSVERPDGSNFTLKIRSTKLEDSAMYFCASRAHRGRGETQYFGPGTRLLVL.

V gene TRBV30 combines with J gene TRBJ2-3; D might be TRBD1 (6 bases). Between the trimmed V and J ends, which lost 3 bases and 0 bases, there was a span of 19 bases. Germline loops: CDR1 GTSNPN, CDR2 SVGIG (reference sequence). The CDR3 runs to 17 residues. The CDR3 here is CAWSRGVKSGSTDTQYF. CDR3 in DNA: TGTGCCTGGAGCAGGGGAGTTAAGTCGGGGAGCACAGATACGCAGTATTTT.

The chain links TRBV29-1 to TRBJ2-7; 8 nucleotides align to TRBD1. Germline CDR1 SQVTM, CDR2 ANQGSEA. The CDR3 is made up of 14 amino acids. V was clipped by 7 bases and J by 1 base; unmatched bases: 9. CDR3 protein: CSAVGQGSSYEQYF. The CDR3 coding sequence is TGCAGCGCGGTTGGACAGGGATCGTCCTACGAGCAGTACTTC.

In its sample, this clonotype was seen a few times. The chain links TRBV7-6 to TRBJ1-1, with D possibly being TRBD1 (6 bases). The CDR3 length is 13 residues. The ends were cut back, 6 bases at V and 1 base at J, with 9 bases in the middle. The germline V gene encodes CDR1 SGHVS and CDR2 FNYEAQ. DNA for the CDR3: TGTGCCAGCAGTTTGGGACAGAACACTGAAGCTTTCTTT. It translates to CASSLGQNTEAFF.

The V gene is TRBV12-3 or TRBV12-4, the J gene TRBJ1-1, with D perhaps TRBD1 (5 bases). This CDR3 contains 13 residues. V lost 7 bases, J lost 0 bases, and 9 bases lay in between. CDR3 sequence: CASIRTLNTEAFF. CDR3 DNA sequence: TGTGCCAGCATCAGGACATTGAACACTGAAGCTTTCTTT.

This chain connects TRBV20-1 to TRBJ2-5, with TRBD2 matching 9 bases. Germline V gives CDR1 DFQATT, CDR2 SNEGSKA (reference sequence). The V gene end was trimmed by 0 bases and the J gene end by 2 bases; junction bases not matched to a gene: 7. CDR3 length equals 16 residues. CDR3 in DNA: TGCAGTGCTAGAGATCGAAGCGGGGGGCGGCAAGAGACCCAGTACTTC. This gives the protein CSARDRSGGRQETQYF.

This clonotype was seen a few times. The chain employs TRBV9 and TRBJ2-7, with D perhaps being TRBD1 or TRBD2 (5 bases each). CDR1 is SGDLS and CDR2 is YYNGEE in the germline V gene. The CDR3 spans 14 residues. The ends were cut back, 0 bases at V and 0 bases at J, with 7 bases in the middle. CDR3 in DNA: TGTGCCAGCAGCGTAGCGGGGCACTCCTACGAGCAGTACTTC. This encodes CASSVAGHSYEQYF.

CDR3 in amino acids: CASLPRGRTGELFF. The CDR3 DNA sequence: TGTGCCAGCCTTCCCCGGGGGCGCACCGGGGAGCTGTTTTTT. The genes are TRBV12-3 or TRBV12-4 and TRBJ2-2; D assignment may be TRBD1 or TRBD2 (6 bases each). The CDR3 has 14 amino acids. The V gene lost 8 bases and the J gene lost 4 bases, with 14 bases spanning the gap.

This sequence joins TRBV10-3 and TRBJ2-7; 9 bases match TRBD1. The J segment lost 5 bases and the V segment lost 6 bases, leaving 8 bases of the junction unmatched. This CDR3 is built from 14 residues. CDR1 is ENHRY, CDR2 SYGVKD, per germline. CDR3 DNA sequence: TGTGCCATCAGCCTGGGGACAGGGATGGACGAGCAGTACTTC. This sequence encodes CAISLGTGMDEQYF.

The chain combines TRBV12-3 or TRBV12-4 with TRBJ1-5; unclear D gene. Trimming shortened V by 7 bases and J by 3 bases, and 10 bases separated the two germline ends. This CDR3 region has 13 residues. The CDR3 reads CASKPGPNQPQHF. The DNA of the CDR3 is TGTGCCAGCAAACCGGGTCCCAATCAGCCCCAGCATTTT.

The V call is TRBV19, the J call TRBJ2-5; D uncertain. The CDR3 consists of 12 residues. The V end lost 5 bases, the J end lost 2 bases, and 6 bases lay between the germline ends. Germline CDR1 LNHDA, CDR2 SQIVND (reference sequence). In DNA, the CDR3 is TGTGCCAGTAGTGTCCGACAAGAGACCCAGTACTTC. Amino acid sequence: CASSVRQETQYF.

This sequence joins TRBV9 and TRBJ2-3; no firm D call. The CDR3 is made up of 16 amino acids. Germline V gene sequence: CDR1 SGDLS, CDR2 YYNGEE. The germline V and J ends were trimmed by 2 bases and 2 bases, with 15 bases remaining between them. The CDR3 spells CASSVRRSSLTDTQYF. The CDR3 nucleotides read TGTGCCAGCAGCGTTCGGAGATCTTCTCTCACAGATACGCAGTATTTT.

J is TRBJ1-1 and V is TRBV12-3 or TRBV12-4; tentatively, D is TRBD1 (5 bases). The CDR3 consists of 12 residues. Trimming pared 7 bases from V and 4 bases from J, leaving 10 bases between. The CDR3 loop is CASKGEATEAFF. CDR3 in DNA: TGTGCCAGCAAAGGGGAGGCCACTGAAGCTTTCTTT.

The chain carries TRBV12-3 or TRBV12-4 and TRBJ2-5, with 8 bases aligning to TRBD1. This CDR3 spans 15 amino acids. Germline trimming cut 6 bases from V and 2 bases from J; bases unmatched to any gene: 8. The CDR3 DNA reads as TGTGCCAGCAGCAGAGATGGACAGGGACAAGAGACCCAGTACTTC. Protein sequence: CASSRDGQGQETQYF.

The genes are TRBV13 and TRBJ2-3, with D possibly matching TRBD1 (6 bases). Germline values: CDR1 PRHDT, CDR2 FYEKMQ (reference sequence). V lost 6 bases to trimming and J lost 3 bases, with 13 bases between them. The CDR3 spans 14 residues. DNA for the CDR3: TGTGCCAGCAGGCGGCAGGGGTGGACAGATACGCAGTATTTT. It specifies CASRRQGWTDTQYF.

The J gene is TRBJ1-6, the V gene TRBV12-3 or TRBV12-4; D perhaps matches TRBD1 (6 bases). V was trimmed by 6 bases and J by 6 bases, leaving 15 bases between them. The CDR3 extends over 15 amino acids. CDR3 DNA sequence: TGTGCCAGCAGCCGAGGCGGGACACTTAATTCACCCCTCCACTTT. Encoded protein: CASSRGGTLNSPLHF.

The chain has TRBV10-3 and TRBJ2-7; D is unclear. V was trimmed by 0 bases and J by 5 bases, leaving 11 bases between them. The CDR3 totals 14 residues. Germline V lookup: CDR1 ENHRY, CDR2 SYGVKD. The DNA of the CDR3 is TGTGCCATCAGTGAGTCGCTAGGGCGCCACGAGCAGTACTTC. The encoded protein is CAISESLGRHEQYF.

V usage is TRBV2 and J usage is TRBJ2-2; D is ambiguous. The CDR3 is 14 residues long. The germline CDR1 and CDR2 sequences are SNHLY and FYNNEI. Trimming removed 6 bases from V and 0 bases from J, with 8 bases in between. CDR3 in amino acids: CASRDGPNTGELFF. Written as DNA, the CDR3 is TGTGCCAGCAGGGATGGACCGAACACCGGGGAGCTGTTTTTT.

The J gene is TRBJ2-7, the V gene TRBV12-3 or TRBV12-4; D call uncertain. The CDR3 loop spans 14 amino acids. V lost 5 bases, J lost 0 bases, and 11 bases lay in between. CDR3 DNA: TGTGCCAGCAGTGCTGGGTCTTCCTCCTACGAGCAGTACTTC. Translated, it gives CASSAGSSSYEQYF.

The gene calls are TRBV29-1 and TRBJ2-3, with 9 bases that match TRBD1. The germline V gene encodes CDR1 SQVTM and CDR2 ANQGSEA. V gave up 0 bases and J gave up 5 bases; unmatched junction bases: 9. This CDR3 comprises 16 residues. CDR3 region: CSVEDRAQGAGDTQYF. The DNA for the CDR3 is TGCAGCGTTGAAGATCGGGCACAGGGGGCCGGAGATACGCAGTATTTT.

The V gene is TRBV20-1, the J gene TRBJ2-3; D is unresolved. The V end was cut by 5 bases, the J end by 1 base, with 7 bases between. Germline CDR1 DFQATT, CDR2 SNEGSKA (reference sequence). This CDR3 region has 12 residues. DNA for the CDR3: TGCAGTGCTCACGGTCGCACAGATACGCAGTATTTT. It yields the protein CSAHGRTDTQYF.